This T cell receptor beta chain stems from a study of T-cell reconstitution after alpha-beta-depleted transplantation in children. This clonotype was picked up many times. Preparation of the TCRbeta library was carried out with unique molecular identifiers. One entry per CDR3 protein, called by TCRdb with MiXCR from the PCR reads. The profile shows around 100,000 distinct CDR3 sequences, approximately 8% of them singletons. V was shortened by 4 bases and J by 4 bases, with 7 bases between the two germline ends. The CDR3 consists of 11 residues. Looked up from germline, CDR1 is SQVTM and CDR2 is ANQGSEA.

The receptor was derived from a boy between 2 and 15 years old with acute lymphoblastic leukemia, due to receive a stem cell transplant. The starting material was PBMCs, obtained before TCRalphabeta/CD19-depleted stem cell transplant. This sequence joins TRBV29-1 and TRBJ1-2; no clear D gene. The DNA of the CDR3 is TGCAGCGTTGGGCAGCCCTATGGCTACACCTTC. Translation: CSVGQPYGYTF.